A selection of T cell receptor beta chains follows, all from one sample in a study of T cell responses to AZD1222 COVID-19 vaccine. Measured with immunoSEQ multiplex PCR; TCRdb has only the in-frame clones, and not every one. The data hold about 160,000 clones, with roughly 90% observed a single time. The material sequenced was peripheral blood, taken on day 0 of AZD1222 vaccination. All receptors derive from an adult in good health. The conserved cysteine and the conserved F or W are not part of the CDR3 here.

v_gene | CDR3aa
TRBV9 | ASSVAGNGNTIY
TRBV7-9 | ASSFLGGSNQPQH
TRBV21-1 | ASKEGGGGTLYENSPLH
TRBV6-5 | ASQGMGNQPQH
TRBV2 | ASHLNTEAF
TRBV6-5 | ASSYLGGVNSPLH
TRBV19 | ASSIVKGGRTEAF
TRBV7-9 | ASSFPPGQGGTGELF
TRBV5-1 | ASSYTTQGIEQY
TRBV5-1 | ASSWATNEKLF
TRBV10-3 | AICRSLNTEAF
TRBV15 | ATSRVSGQGQNEQF
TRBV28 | ASREQGEQPQH
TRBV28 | ASSLSGSNYGYT
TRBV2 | ASSVGTGIVPQH
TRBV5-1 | ASSASSGRASGELF
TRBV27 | ASSLNNSPLH
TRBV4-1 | ASSFDSLGNTIY
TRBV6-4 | ASSEDSSLNYGYT
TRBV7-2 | ASSLMLGNSPLH
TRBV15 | ATSRDLWRGSL
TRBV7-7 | ASSLGNQETQY
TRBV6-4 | ASSDRENTEAF
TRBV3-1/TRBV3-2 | ASSPKAGLAGNTEAF
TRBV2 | ASRRGQGLTNEKLF
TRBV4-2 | ASSQTLAWGQETQY
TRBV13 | ASSFDRAYGYT
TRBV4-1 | ASSHTPTAAEQY
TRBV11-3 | ASSRTQGYEQY
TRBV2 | ASREGQGSHQPQH
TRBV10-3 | AIWTGYQETQY
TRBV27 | ASSLLGTNYNEQF
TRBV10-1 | ASSGAGRNTGELF
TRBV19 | ASSMPGGGFPDTQY
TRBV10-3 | AISEPTVGGRASGYNEQF
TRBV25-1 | ASSRDRGNSPLH
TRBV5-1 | ASSSADLYEQY
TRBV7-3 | ASSLRGGLAKNIQY